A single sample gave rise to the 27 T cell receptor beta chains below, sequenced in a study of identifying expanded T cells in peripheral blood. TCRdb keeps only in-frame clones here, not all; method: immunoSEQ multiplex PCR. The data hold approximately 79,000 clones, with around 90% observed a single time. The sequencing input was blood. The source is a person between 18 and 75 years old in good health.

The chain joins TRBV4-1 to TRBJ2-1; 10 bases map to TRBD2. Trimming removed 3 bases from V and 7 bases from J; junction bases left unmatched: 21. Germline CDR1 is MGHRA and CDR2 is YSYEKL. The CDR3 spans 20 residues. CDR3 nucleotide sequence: TGCGCCAGCAGCCACACCATAGATCCCATAGCGGGAGGCCTTCTGAATGAGCAGTTCTTC. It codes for CASSHTIDPIAGGLLNEQFF.

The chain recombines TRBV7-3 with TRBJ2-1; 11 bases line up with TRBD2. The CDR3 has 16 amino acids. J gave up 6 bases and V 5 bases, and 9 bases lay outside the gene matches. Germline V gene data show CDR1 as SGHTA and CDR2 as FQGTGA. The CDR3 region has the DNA TGTGCCAGCAGCCCTTACACTAGCGGGAGAGCCAATGAGCAGTTCTTC. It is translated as CASSPYTSGRANEQFF.

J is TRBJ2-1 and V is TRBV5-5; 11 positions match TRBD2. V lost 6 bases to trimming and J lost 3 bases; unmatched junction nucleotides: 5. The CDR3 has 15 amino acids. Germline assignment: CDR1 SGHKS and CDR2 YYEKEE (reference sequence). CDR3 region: CASTPTSGNYNEQFF. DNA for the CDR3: TGTGCCAGCACCCCGACTAGCGGGAACTACAATGAGCAGTTCTTC. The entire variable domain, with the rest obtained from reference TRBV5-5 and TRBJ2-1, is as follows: DAGVTQSPTHLIKTRGQQVTLRCSPISGHKSVSWYQQVLGQGPQFIFQYYEKEERGRGNFPDRFSARQFPNYSSELNVNALLLGDSALYLCASTPTSGNYNEQFFGPGTRLTVL.

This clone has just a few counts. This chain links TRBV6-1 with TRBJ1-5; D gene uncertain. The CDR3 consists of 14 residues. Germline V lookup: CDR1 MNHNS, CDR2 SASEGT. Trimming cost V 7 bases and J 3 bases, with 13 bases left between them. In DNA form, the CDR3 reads TGTGCCAGCAATTTGGACCCGAACAATCAGCCCCAGCATTTT. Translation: CASNLDPNNQPQHF.

Here the CDR3 reads CASSKKGMSSGTQETQYF. In nucleotides, the CDR3 is TGTGCCAGCAGTAAGAAGGGTATGTCTAGCGGGACACAAGAGACCCAGTACTTC. The J gene is TRBJ2-5, the V gene TRBV7-2, with TRBD2 identical over 9 bases. V lost 6 bases, J lost 2 bases, and 16 bases stayed unmatched. CDR1 and CDR2 (germline): SGHTA, FQGNSA. The CDR3 contains 18 residues.

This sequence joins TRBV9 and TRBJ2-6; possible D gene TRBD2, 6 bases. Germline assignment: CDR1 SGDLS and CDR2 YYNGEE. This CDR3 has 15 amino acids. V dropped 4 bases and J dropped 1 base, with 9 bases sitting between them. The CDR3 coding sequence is TGTGCCAGCAGCCCCCGGGGGTCTGGGGCCAACGTCCTGACTTTC. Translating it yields CASSPRGSGANVLTF.

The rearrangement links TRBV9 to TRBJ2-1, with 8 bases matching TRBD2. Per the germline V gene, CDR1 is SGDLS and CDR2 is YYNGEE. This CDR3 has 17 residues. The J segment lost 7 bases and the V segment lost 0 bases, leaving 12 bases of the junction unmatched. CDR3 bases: TGTGCCAGCAGCGTAGGGGGGGTCGGACTAGCTTCAAATGAGCAGTTCTTC. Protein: CASSVGGVGLASNEQFF.

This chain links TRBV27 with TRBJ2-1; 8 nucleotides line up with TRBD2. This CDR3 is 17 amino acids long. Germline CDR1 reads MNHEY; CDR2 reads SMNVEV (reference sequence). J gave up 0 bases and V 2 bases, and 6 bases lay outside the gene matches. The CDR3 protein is CASSLRIAGSSYNEQFF. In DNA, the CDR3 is TGTGCCAGCAGTTTACGTATAGCGGGGAGCTCCTACAATGAGCAGTTCTTC.

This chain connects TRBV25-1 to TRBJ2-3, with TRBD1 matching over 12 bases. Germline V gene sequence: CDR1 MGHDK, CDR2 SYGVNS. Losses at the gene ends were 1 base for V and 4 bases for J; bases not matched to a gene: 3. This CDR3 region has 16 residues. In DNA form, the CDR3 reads TGTGCCAGCAGTGAATTAGGGACAGGGGGCGCAGATACGCAGTATTTT. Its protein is CASSELGTGGADTQYF.

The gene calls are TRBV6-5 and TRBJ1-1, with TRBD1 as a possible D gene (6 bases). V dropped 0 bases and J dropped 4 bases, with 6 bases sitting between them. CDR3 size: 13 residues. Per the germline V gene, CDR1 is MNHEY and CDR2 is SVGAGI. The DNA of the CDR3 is TGTGCCAGCAGTTACTCGACAGGCACTGAAGCTTTCTTT. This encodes CASSYSTGTEAFF.

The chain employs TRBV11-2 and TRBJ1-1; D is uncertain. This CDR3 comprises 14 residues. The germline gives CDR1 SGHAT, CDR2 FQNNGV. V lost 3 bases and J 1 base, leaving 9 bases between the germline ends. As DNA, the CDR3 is TGTGCCAGCAGCTTCTACGGATCGAACACTGAAGCTTTCTTT. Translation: CASSFYGSNTEAFF. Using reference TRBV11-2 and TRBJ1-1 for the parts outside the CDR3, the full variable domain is EAGVAQSPRYKIIEKRQSVAFWCNPISGHATLYWYQQILGQGPKLLIQFQNNGVVDDSQLPKDRFSAERLKGVDSTLKIQPAKLEDSAVYLCASSFYGSNTEAFFGQGTRLTVV.

Here the CDR3 reads CASSVEAVLNTEAFF. CDR3 DNA sequence: TGTGCCAGCAGCGTAGAAGCAGTGCTGAACACTGAAGCTTTCTTT. The genes are TRBV9 and TRBJ1-1, with no clear D. Germline values: CDR1 SGDLS, CDR2 YYNGEE. Trimming left V 0 bases short and J 0 bases short, with 9 bases between. CDR3 length equals 15 residues.

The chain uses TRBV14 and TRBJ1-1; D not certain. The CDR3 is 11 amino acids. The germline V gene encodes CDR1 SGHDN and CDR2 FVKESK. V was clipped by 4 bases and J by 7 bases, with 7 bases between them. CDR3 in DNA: TGTGCCAGCAGCCGGGGATTTGAAGCTTTCTTT. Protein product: CASSRGFEAFF.

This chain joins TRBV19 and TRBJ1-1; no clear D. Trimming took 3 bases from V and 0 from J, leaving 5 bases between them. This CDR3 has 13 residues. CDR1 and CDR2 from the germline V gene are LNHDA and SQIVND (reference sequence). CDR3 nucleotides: TGTGCCAGTAGTATTGCCATGAACACTGAAGCTTTCTTT. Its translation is CASSIAMNTEAFF.

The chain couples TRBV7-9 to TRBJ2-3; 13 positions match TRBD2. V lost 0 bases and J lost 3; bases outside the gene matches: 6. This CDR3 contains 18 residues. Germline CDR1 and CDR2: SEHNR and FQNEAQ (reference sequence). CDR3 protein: CASSLAPGLAGETDTQYF. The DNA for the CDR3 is TGTGCCAGCAGCTTAGCCCCAGGACTAGCGGGAGAAACAGATACGCAGTATTTT.

The CDR3 DNA is TGTGCCAGCAGTTTAACCGGGAAAGATCTTAGGCCAAATTCACCCCTCCACTTT. This translates into CASSLTGKDLRPNSPLHF. The rearrangement joins TRBV27 to TRBJ1-6, with D hard to call. Germline V gene lookup returns CDR1 MNHEY and CDR2 SMNVEV (reference sequence). CDR3 length equals 18 residues. Trimming removed 2 bases from V and 7 bases from J, with 21 bases in between.

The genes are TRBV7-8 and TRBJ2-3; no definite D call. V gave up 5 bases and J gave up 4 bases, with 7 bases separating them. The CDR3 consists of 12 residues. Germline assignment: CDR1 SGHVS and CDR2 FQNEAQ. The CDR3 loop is CASSPFSDTQYF. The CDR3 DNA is TGTGCCAGCAGCCCATTTTCAGATACGCAGTATTTT.

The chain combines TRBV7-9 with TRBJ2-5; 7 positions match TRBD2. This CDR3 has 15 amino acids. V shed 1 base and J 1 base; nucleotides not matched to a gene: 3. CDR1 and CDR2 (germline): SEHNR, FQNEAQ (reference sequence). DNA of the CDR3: TGTGCCAGCAGCTTAGGGAGACTAGCCCAAGAGACCCAGTACTTC. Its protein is CASSLGRLAQETQYF.

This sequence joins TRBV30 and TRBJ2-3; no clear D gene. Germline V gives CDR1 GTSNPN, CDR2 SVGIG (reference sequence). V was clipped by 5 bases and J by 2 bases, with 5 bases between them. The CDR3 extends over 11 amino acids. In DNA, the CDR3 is TGTGCCTGGGGCTTCACAGATACGCAGTATTTT. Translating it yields CAWGFTDTQYF.

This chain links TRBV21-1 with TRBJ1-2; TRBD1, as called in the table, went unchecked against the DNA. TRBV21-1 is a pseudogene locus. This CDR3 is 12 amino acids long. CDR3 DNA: TGTGCCAGCAGCAAAGGGCAGTCTTTCTACACCTTC. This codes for CASSKGQSFYTF.

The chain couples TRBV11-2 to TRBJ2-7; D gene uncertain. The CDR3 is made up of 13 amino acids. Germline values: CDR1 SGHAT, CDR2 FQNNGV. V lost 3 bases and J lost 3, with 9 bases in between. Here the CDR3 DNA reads TGTGCCAGCAGCTTCGGTGGCTACTACGAGCAGTACTTC. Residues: CASSFGGYYEQYF.

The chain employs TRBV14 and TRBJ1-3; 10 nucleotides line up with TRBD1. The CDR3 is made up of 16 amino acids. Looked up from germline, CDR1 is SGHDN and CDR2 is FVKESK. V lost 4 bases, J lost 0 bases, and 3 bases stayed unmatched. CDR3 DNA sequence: TGTGCCAGCAGCCCCTGGACAGGGGGCTCTGGAAACACCATATATTTT. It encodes CASSPWTGGSGNTIYF.

The DNA for the CDR3 is TGTGCCAGCAGCTTAGCCGGGACTAGCGTCTACAATGAGCAGTTCTTC. It codes for CASSLAGTSVYNEQFF. This chain connects TRBV7-3 to TRBJ2-1, with 10 bases lining up with TRBD2. The CDR3 covers 16 residues. V lost 2 bases, J lost 3 bases, and 4 bases stayed unmatched. Germline-derived CDR1 and CDR2 are SGHTA and FQGTGA. Supplemented by reference TRBV7-3 and TRBJ2-1, the full variable domain reads GAGVSQTPSNKVTEKGKYVELRCDPISGHTALYWYRQSLGQGPEFLIYFQGTGAADDSGLPNDRFFAVRPEGSVSTLKIQRTERGDSAVYLCASSLAGTSVYNEQFFGPGTRLTVL.

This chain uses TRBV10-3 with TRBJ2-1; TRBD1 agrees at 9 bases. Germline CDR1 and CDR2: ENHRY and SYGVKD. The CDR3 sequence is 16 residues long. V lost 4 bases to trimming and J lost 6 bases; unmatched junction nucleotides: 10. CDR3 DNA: TGTGCCATCAGTGTGGGTTCACAGGGGGCCTTCAATGAGCAGTTCTTC. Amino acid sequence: CAISVGSQGAFNEQFF.

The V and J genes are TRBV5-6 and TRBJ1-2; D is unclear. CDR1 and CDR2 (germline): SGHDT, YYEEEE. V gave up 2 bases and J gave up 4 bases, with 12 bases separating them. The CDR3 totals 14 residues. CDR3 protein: CASSLGGGIYGYTF. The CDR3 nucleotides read TGTGCCAGCAGCTTAGGTGGAGGAATCTATGGCTACACCTTC. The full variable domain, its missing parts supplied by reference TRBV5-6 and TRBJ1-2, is DAGVTQSPTHLIKTRGQQVTLRCSPKSGHDTVSWYQQALGQGPQFIFQYYEEEERQRGNFPDRFSGHQFPNYSSELNVNALLLGDSALYLCASSLGGGIYGYTFGSGTRLTVV.

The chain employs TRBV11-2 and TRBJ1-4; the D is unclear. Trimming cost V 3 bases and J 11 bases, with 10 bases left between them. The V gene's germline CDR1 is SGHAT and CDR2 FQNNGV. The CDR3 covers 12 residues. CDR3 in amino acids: CASSFSGPKLFF. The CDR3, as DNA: TGTGCCAGCAGCTTTTCGGGCCCGAAACTGTTTTTT.

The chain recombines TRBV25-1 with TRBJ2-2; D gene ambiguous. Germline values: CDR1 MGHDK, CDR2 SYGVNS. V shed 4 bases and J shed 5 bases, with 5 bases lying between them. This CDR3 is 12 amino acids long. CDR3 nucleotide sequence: TGTGCCAGCAGTGTAGGGACCGGGGAGCTGTTTTTT. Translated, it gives CASSVGTGELFF.